This T cell receptor beta chain was identified in a study of T cells after yellow fever vaccination. This clonotype was counted at least ten times. V gave up 1 base and J gave up 4 bases; unmatched junction bases: 2. Per the germline V gene, CDR1 is LNHDA and CDR2 is SQIVND (reference sequence). CDR3 length: 14 residues. A single record per CDR3 protein comes from TCRdb applying MiXCR to the 5' RACE reads. The sample has some 320,000 distinct CDR3 sequences, roughly 9.4% seen once. V is TRBV19 and J is TRBJ2-7, with 9 positions matching TRBD1. This receptor was identified in a young man who received the YFV17D yellow fever vaccine. This sample comprised PBMCs, obtained on the day of the first yellow fever vaccination. DNA for the CDR3: TGTGCCAGTAGTATAGGGGACAGGGCATACGAGCAGTACTTC. Its protein is CASSIGDRAYEQYF.